This entry concerns a single T cell receptor (beta chain). Its cognate antigen has yet to be identified. No much larger clone is present one base from it, and per-base qualities are unavailable. TCR beta CDR3 regions were sequenced from DNA using the immunoSEQ hsTCRbeta Kit. Per the original workflow: TCR sequencing data were analysed with the ImmunoSEQ Analyzer. T cell clonality was defined as 1 minus Pielou's evenness, calculated on productive rearrangements. The inverse Simpson index, applied to productive templates, was used to measure T cell diversity. T cell density was defined as TCR beta template counts normalized to usable DNA, with usable DNA estimated by amplifying and sequencing housekeeping genes. Two-sided Kruskal-Wallis tests were used to compare TCR metrics across histologic stages. TCRdb obtained this table from immuneACCESS and retained in-frame rearrangements with V and J assigned. These tables miss some clones; where compared with another copy, unresolved V genes account for less than half of the shortfall, and the remainder is unexplained. The DNA was the basis for D and trimming; V, J and clone size are from that table. Across this sample there are a few thousand clones, with approximately 71% seen only once. The ten largest clones represent over 20% of the sample.

Resection was performed on patients in Japan or China between the mid-2010s and the late 2010s. Two lung cancer pathologists independently confirmed the histologic diagnosis of each case on H&E slides. FFPE tissue was used for DNA isolation with the AllPrep DNA/RNA FFPE Kit. The germline V gene (reference sequence) supplies CDR1 LNHDA and CDR2 SQIVND. Spanning cysteine to phenylalanine, the CDR3 consists of 13 amino acids. CDR3 DNA is the only sequence kept; it has 39 bases, read in frame from the first base. V is shortened by 0 bases, J by 3 bases, and the region joining them spans 5 bases. The entry originates in a study of immune evolution from preneoplasia to lung adenocarcinoma (dated by TCRdb to the early 2020s). In the study overall: The study used immune gene expression, TCR sequencing and multiplex immunofluorescence to profile the immune contexture of lung adenocarcinoma precursors and invasive adenocarcinoma. Sample size was determined by specimen availability and not by a prior power calculation. According to the study, about a hundred samples went through TCR sequencing. Resected precursor lesions (AAH, AIS, MIA) and invasive adenocarcinomas were each compared against paired morphologically normal lung tissue. The immune data were integrated with whole exome sequencing and methylation data obtained from the same cohort of nodules. TCR sequencing data were obtained from 51 patients. A total of approximately 48 patients with pulmonary nodules who underwent surgical resection were included in the overall cohort. POLYSOLVER was used to infer Class I HLA alleles from exome data, and LOHHLA was used to detect allele-specific HLA loss.

Overall study outcomes, separate from this receptor: All patients were from Japan and China, so applicability to Western populations was uncertain. Normal lung had the highest top T cell clone frequencies, which appeared to decline progressively from AAH through AIS, MIA and invasive adenocarcinoma. The highest clonality was observed in normal lung, whereas higher T cell density and diversity but lower clonality appeared to be present in later-stage lesions. Findings were based on association rather than direct causation; larger cohorts with long-term follow-up and longitudinal biopsies were deemed needed.

Source material: FFPE adjacent normal lung tissue. The chain is encoded by TRBV19 joined to TRBJ2-5; TRBD2 is perhaps the D gene, given 5 matching bases. The clonotype originates from a person older than 75 with lung adenocarcinoma. The base sequence is TGTGCCAGTAGTATAGAACTAGAAGAGACCCAGTACTTC. It codes for CASSIELEETQYF.